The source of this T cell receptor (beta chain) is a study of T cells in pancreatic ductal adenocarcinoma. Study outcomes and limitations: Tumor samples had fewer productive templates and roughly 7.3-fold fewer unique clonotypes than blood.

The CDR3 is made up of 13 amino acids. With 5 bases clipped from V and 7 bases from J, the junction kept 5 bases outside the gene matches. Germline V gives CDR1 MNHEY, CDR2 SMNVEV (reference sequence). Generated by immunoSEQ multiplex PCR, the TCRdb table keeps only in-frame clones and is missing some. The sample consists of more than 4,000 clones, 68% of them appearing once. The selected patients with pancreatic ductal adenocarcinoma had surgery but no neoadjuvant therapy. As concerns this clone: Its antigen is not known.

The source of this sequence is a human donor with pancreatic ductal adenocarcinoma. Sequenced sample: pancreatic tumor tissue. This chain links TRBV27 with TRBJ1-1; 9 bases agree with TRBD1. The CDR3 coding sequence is TGTGCCAGCAGTGACAGGGGGGTGTTTGAAGCTTTCTTT. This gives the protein CASSDRGVFEAFF.